Here is one TCR beta chain with its context. What it recognizes is unknown. The data are from a study of T cell repertoires in cytomegalovirus infection. The wider study: Recently identified HLA-C-restricted CMV epitopes and well-studied HLA-B-restricted CMV epitopes were used by the study. Through public TCR beta signatures, both CMV infection and matching HLA type were indicated. The study, taken as a whole, reports: Ex vivo responses were dominated by HLA-C-restricted CMV-specific TCR beta clonotypes.

There are 15 residues in the CDR3. The germline gives CDR1 MNHEY, CDR2 SVGAGI. Trimming cost V 6 bases and J 5 bases; bases outside gene matches: 6. TCRdb re-called the reads with MiXCR, one entry per CDR3 protein. Of about 480,000 distinct CDR3 sequences listed, roughly a third are singletons. The sequence derives from a human donor in good health (CMV status not recorded). Some clones in this sample may be carry-over from other donors' samples. The sample here was cultured PBMCs, taken from culture after CMV antigen stimulation. This sequence joins TRBV6-5 and TRBJ2-5, with 13 bases that match TRBD2. The CDR3 bases are TGTGCCAGCAGCACTAGCGGGAGGGTCAAGGAGACCCAGTACTTC. Translated: CASSTSGRVKETQYF.